The 16 T cell receptor beta chains below were found in one sample sequenced in a study of blood T cell repertoires in COVID-19. Sequenced by immunoSEQ multiplex PCR; TCRdb stores in-frame clones only, minus some. This sample has under 300,000 clones; around four fifths occur once, and the top ten carry roughly 1.9%. The specimen was peripheral blood. The receptors come from a man aged 25 to 45 who had recovered from COVID-19.

In its sample, this clone was seen once. V gene TRBV18 combines with J gene TRBJ2-3, with 8 bases aligning to TRBD1. Trimming at V came to 7 bases and at J to 1 base, leaving 1 base not matched to a gene. Germline V gene data show CDR1 as KGHSH and CDR2 as LQKENI. The CDR3 contains 13 residues. CDR3 nucleotides: TGTGCCAGCTTACAGGGGGGCACAGATACGCAGTATTTT. Translation gives CASLQGGTDTQYF. Variable domain in full (rest from reference TRBV18 and TRBJ2-3): NAGVMQNPRHLVRRRGQEARLRCSPMKGHSHVYWYRQLPEEGLKFMVYLQKENIIDESGMPKERFSAEFPKEGPSILRIQQVVRGDSAAYFCASLQGGTDTQYFGPGTRLTVL.

This clone was counted only a few times. V and J are TRBV11-2 and TRBJ1-2; perhaps TRBD1 as D (5 bases). Trimming shortened V by 0 bases and J by 8 bases, and 16 bases separated the two germline ends. The CDR3 consists of 15 residues. Germline V gene data show CDR1 as SGHAT and CDR2 as FQNNGV. CDR3 nucleotides: TGTGCCAGCAGCTTAGATCGGGGGGTGAGAATGGGCTACACCTTC. This codes for CASSLDRGVRMGYTF.

This clone was counted a single time. The chain employs TRBV2 and TRBJ1-3; D is perhaps TRBD1 (6 bases). Germline V gene lookup returns CDR1 SNHLY and CDR2 FYNNEI. This CDR3 contains 14 residues. Trimming shortened V by 4 bases and J by 3 bases, and 10 bases separated the two germline ends. The CDR3 DNA reads TGTGCCAGCAGTGGGGGGCGGAATGGAAACACCATATATTTT. This codes for CASSGGRNGNTIYF.

This clone occurred a few times. The rearrangement links TRBV23-1 to TRBJ2-7; D call uncertain. TRBV23-1 is an ORF; its function is uncertain. This CDR3 is 14 amino acids long. The V and J ends lost 3 bases and 0 bases respectively, with 9 bases between them. This chain's CDR3 is CASSHNRRSYEQYF. Here the CDR3 DNA reads TGCGCCAGCAGTCACAACAGACGCTCCTACGAGCAGTACTTC.

The chain recombines TRBV5-4 with TRBJ2-3, with D possibly matching TRBD1 (5 bases). The V end was cut by 1 base, the J end by 0 bases, with 12 bases between. This CDR3 comprises 16 residues. Germline values: CDR1 SGHNT, CDR2 YYREEE (reference sequence). In DNA form, the CDR3 reads TGTGCCAGCAGCTTGAGCCAGGGCCAAAGCACAGATACGCAGTATTTT. This translates into CASSLSQGQSTDTQYF.

This clone occurred once. The V gene is TRBV5-1, the J gene TRBJ2-7; the match to TRBD1 covers 7 bases. This CDR3 is built from 14 residues. Germline assignment: CDR1 SGHRS and CDR2 YFSETQ. V shed 6 bases, J shed 5 bases, and the junction held 11 bases outside the gene matches. The CDR3: CASTRLWDSHEQYV. The CDR3 DNA follows: TGCGCCAGCACCCGATTATGGGACAGTCACGAGCAGTACGTC.

The V call is TRBV27, the J call TRBJ2-3, with D maybe TRBD2 (5 bases). This CDR3 has 13 amino acids. V was clipped by 8 bases and J by 7 bases, with 16 bases between them. The germline V gene has CDR1 MNHEY and CDR2 SMNVEV (reference sequence). The CDR3 region is CASGPYPSNTQYF. The CDR3 region has the DNA TGTGCCAGCGGACCCTACCCTAGCAATACGCAGTATTTT.

This chain connects TRBV2 to TRBJ1-2, with D unclear. Germline values: CDR1 SNHLY, CDR2 FYNNEI. The CDR3 runs to 16 residues. Between the trimmed V and J ends, which lost 3 bases and 0 bases, there was a span of 14 bases. CDR3 coding DNA: TGTGCCAGCAGTGATAGTTCGGGGATTCCTAACTATGGCTACACCTTC. It encodes CASSDSSGIPNYGYTF.

This clone was seen only a few times. The V and J genes are TRBV6-2 or TRBV6-3 and TRBJ2-1, with 12 bases lining up with TRBD2. Trimming took 2 bases from V and 8 from J; bases not matched to a gene: 4. This CDR3 is 15 amino acids long. Germline loops: CDR1 MNHEY, CDR2 SVGEGT. The CDR3 region is CASSYASGGADEQFF. DNA for the CDR3: TGTGCCAGCAGTTACGCTAGCGGGGGGGCAGATGAGCAGTTCTTC.

The chain employs TRBV4-1 and TRBJ2-3, with D possibly TRBD2 on 6 matching bases. The CDR3 runs 16 residues. Per germline, CDR1 MGHRA and CDR2 YSYEKL. V was shortened by 0 bases and J by 1 base, with 11 bases between the two germline ends. The CDR3 DNA reads TGCGCCAGCAGCCAAGAAGGAGGGCTTGGCACAGATACGCAGTATTTT. Amino acids: CASSQEGGLGTDTQYF.

This chain links TRBV27 with TRBJ2-1; a weak D match, TRBD2 (6 bases). Germline V gives CDR1 MNHEY, CDR2 SMNVEV (reference sequence). The V and J ends lost 11 bases and 7 bases respectively, with 27 bases between them. The CDR3 runs 16 residues. The DNA for the CDR3 is TGTGCCTCCAACCGAAATCGGGACGCGGGGTATAATGAGCAGTTCTTC. Encoded protein: CASNRNRDAGYNEQFF.

This clone was picked up one time. As DNA, the CDR3 is TGTGCCAGCAGCCAACAGGGACAGGGGTTCCCTCCTAACTATGGCTACACCTTC. Translating gives CASSQQGQGFPPNYGYTF. The rearrangement links TRBV3-1 (or the pseudogene TRBV3-2) to TRBJ1-2, with 10 bases fitting TRBD1. V shed 2 bases, J shed 0 bases, and the junction held 9 bases outside the gene matches. CDR3 length: 18 residues. CDR1 LGHDT and CDR2 YNNKEL come from the germline V gene (reference sequence).

The rearrangement joins TRBV6-5 to TRBJ2-7, with TRBD1 matching over 9 bases. Trimming at V came to 4 bases and at J to 0 bases, leaving 4 bases not matched to a gene. The germline V gene encodes CDR1 MNHEY and CDR2 SVGAGI. The CDR3 spans 15 residues. CDR3 in amino acids: CASSSTGGISYEQYV. In DNA, the CDR3 is TGTGCCAGCAGTTCTACAGGGGGCATCTCCTACGAGCAGTACGTC.

The chain combines TRBV24-1 with TRBJ1-3, with TRBD1 matching 9 bases. V trimming: 10 bases; J trimming: 5 bases; junction bases outside the gene matches: 8. Germline assignment: CDR1 KGHDR and CDR2 SFDVKD. There are 14 residues in the CDR3. CDR3 region: CATSSGTGRNTIYF. In DNA, the CDR3 is TGTGCCACATCATCCGGGACAGGGAGAAACACCATATATTTT.

This chain uses TRBV11-2 with TRBJ2-1; D may be TRBD2 (6 bases). The V gene's germline CDR1 is SGHAT and CDR2 FQNNGV. The CDR3 is made up of 17 amino acids. The germline V and J ends were trimmed by 4 bases and 0 bases, with 16 bases remaining between them. CDR3 amino acids: CASSSGPEGSSYNEQFF. Here the CDR3 DNA reads TGTGCCAGCAGCTCCGGACCGGAGGGAAGCTCCTACAATGAGCAGTTCTTC.

The gene calls are TRBV18 and TRBJ2-3; possible D gene TRBD1, 6 bases. The germline CDR1 and CDR2 sequences are KGHSH and LQKENI. The V and J ends lost 6 bases and 1 base respectively, with 11 bases between them. This CDR3 region has 14 residues. The CDR3, as DNA: TGTGCCAGCTCCCTTAGACAGGGCACAGATACGCAGTATTTT. Translation gives CASSLRQGTDTQYF.